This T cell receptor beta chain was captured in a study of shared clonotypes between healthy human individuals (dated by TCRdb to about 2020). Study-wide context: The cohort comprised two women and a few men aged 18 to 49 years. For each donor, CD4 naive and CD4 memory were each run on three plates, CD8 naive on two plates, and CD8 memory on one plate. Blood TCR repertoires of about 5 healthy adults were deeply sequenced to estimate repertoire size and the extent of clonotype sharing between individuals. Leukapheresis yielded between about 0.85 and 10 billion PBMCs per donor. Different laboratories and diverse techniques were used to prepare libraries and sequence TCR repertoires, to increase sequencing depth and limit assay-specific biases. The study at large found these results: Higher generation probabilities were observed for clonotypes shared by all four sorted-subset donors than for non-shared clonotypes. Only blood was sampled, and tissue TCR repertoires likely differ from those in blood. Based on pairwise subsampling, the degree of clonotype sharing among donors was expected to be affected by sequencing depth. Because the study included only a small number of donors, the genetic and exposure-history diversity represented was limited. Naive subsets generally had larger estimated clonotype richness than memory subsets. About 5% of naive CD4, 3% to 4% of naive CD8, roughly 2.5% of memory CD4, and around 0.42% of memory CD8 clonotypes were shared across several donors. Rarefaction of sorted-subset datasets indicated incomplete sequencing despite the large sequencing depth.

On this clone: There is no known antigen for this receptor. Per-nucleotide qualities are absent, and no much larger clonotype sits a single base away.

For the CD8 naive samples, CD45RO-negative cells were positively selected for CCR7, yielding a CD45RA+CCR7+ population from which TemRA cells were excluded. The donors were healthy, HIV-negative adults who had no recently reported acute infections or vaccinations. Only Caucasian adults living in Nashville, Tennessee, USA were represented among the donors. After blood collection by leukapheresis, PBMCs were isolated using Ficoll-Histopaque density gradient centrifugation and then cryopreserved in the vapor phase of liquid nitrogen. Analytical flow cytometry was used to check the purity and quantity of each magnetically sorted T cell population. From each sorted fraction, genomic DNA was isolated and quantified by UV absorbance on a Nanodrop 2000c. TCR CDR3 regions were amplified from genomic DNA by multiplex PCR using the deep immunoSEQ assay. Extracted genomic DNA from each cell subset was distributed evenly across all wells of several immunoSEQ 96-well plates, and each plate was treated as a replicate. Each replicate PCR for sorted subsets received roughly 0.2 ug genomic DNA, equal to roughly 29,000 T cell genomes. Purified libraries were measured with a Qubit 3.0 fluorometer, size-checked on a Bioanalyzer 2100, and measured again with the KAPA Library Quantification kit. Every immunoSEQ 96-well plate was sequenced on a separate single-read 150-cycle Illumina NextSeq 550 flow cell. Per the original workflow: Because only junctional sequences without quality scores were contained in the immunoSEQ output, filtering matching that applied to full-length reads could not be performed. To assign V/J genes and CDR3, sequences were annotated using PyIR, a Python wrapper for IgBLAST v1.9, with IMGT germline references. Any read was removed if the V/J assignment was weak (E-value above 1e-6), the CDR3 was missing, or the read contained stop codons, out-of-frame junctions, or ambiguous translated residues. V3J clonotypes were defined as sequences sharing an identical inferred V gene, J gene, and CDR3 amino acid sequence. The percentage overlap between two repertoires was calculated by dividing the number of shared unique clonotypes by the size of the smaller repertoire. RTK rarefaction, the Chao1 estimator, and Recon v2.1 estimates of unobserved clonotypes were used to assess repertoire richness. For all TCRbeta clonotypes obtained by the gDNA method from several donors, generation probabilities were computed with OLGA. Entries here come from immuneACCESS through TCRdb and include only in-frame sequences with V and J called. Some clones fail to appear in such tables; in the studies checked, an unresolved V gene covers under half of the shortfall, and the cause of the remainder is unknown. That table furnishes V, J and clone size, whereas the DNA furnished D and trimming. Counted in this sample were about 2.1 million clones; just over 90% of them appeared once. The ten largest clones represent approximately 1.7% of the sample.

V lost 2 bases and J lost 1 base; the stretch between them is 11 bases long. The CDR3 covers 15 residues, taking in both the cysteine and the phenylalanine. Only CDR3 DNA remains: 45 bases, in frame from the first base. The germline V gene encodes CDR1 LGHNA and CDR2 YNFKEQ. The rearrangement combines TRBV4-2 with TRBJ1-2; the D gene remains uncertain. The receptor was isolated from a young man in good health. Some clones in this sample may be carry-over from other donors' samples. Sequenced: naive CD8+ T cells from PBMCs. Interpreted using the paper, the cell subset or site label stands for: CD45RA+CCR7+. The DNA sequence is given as TGTGCCAGCAGCCAACCCACAGCGAATAACTATGGCTACACCTTC. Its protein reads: CASSQPTANNYGYTF.